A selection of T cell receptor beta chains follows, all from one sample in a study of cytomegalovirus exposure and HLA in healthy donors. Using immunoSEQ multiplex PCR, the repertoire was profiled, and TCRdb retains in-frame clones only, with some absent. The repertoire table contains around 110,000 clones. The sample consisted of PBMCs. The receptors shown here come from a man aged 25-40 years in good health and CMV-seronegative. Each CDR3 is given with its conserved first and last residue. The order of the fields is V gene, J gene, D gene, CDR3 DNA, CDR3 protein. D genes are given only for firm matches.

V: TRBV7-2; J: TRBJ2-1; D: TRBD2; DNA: TGTGCCAGCAGCTTTAGCGGGGGGCTCAATGAGCAGTTCTTC; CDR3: CASSFSGGLNEQFF
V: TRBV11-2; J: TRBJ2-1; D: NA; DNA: TGTGCCAGCACCTTCACTCCCGGGACTTACAATGAGCAGTTCTTC; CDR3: CASTFTPGTYNEQFF
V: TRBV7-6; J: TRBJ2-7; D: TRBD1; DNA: TGTGCCAGCAGCTTCGAGACAGGGGGTTCCTACGAGCAGTACTTC; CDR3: CASSFETGGSYEQYF
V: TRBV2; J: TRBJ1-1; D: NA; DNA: TGTGCCAGCCAACTCCTCCCACCGGCTTTCTTT; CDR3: CASQLLPPAFF
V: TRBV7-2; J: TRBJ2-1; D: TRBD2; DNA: TGTGCCAGCAGCTTTGAGGGTCCATGGGGCGGGGGGTACAATGAGCAGTTCTTC; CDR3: CASSFEGPWGGGYNEQFF
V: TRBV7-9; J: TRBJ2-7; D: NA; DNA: TGTGCCAGCAAAAGGGGATCAGACTCCTACGAGCAGTACTTC; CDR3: CASKRGSDSYEQYF
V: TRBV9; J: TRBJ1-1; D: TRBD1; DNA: TGTGCCAGCAGCGCCGGGACAGGGGGCACTGAAGCTTTCTTT; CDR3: CASSAGTGGTEAFF
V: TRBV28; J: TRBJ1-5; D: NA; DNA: TGTGCCAGCAGTTTCATCTGGGGGCTCTATAGCAATCAGCCCCAGCATTTT; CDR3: CASSFIWGLYSNQPQHF
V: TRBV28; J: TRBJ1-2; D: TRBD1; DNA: TGTGCCAGCAGTTTGGTGGAGCAGGGGGCACGCGGCTACACCTTC; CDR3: CASSLVEQGARGYTF
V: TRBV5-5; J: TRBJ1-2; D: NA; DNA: TGTGCCAGCAGCCCGGGAGGGGCAGGGGTCTATGGCTACACCTTC; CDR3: CASSPGGAGVYGYTF
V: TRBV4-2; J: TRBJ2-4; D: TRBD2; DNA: TGTGCCAGCAGCCAAGAGACTTTGAGCGGGGTCAAAAACATTCAGTACTTC; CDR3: CASSQETLSGVKNIQYF
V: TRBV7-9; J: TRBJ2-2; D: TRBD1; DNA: TGTGCCAGCAGCTTTTGGACAGGGAACGGGGAGCTGTTTTTT; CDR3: CASSFWTGNGELFF
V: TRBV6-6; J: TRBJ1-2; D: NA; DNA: TGTGCCAGCAGTTATTGGGGCGGCGAAGACTATGGCTACACCTTC; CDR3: CASSYWGGEDYGYTF
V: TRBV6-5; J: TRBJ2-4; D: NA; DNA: TGTGCCAGCAGTTACGACGCGGAAAACATTCAGTACTTC; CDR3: CASSYDAENIQYF
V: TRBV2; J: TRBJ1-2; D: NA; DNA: TGTGCCAGCAGTGAATTCGTTGGCTACACCTTC; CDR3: CASSEFVGYTF
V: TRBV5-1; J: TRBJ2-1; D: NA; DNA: TGCGCCAGCAGCTTGGATAGAGCACCTTTCTCCTACAATGAGCAGTTCTTC; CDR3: CASSLDRAPFSYNEQFF
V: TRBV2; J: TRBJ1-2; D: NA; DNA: TGTGCCAGCAGGGACGGGAACTGGGGTTACGGCTACACCTTC; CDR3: CASRDGNWGYGYTF
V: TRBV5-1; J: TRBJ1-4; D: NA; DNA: TGCGCCAGCAGCTTGAAGGGGGGGGCGGATGAAAAACTGTTTTTT; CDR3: CASSLKGGADEKLFF
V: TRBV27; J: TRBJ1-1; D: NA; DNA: TGTGCCAGCACCGACCGGGGAGCTGAAGCTTTCTTT; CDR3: CASTDRGAEAFF
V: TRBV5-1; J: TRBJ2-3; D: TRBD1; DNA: TGCGCCAGCAGCTTGGATACAGGGGGAGATACGCAGTATTTT; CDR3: CASSLDTGGDTQYF
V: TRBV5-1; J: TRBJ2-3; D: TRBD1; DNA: TGCGCCAGCAGCGGGACAGGGGCTTACACAGATACGCAGTATTTT; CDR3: CASSGTGAYTDTQYF
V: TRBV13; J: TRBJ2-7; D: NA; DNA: TGTGCCAGCAGCCTACGTCGAGGTGGTAGGGAGGTAGACGAGCAGTACTTC; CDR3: CASSLRRGGREVDEQYF
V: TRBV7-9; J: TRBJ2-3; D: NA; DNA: TGTGCCAGCAGTCCGGCCGAGACACACAGCACAGATACGCAGTATTTT; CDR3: CASSPAETHSTDTQYF
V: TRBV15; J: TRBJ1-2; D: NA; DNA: TGTGCCACCAGCAGACCAGGGCTCAGTGGCTACACCTTC; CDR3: CATSRPGLSGYTF
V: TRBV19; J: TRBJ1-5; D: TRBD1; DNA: TGTGCCACCTCGACAGGGGGCCTAGGCAATCAGCCCCAGCATTTT; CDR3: CATSTGGLGNQPQHF
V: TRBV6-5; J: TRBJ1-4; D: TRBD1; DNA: TGTGCCAGCAGTTACTCTAGGGCAGGGGGCTCTGAAAAACTGTTTTTT; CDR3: CASSYSRAGGSEKLFF
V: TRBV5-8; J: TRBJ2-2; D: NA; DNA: TGTGCCAGCAAAAATTCTGGGGCGCGGAACACCGGGGAGCTGTTTTTT; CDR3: CASKNSGARNTGELFF
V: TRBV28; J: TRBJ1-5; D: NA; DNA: TGTGCCAGCAGGACTACAGCCCGGGGGAGCAATCAGCCCCAGCATTTT; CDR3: CASRTTARGSNQPQHF
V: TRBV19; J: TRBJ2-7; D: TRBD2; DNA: TGTGCCAGTAGTATCCCTCTAGCGGTCGACTCCTACGAGCAGTACTTC; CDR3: CASSIPLAVDSYEQYF
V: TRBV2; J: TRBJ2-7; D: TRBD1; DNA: TGTGCCAGTGGACAGGGGGCCTACGAGCAGTACTTC; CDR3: CASGQGAYEQYF
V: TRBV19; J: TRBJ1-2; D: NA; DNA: TGTGCCAGTAGATCCCCTGCAGGGAACTATGGCTACACCTTC; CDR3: CASRSPAGNYGYTF
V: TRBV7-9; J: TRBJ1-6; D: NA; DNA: TGTGCCAGCAACCGCCCGGGACAAAGGAATTCACCCCTCCACTTT; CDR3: CASNRPGQRNSPLHF
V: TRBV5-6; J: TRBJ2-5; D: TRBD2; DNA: TGTGCCAGCAGCTCAGGACTAGCGGGGGGGCCGGAGACCCAGTACTTC; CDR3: CASSSGLAGGPETQYF
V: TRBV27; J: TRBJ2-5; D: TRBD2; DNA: TGTGCCAGCAGTTTGGGTGTGTTAGCGGGGGTGCAAGAGACCCAGTACTTC; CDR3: CASSLGVLAGVQETQYF
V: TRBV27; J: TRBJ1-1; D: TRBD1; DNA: TGTGCCAGCAGTTTTCTCTACAGGGGACTTGGAATGAACACTGAAGCTTTCTTT; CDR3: CASSFLYRGLGMNTEAFF
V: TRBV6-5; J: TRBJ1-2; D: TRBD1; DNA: TGTGCCAGCAGTTTATATCAGGGGGCGATATTCTATGGCTACACCTTC; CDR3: CASSLYQGAIFYGYTF
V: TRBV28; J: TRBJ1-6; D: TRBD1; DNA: TGTGCCAGCAGTTCGGGACAGGGGGCGTATAATTCACCCCTCCACTTT; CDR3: CASSSGQGAYNSPLHF
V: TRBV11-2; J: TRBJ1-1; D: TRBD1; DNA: TGTGCCAGCAGCTTGCAGGGGGCAATGAACACTGAAGCTTTCTTT; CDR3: CASSLQGAMNTEAFF
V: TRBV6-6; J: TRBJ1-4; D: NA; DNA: TGTGCTTCCGGGAGGGGGACTAATGAAAAACTGTTTTTT; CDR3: CASGRGTNEKLFF
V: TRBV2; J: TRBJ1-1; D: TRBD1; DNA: TGTGCCAGGGGGGAGGACAGGGGGGTCATGAACACTGAAGCTTTCTTT; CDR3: CARGEDRGVMNTEAFF
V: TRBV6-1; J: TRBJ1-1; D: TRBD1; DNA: TGTGCCAGCAGCGAATTAATCCAAGGACAGGCACAATCGGGATACACTGAAGCTTTCTTT; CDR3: CASSELIQGQAQSGYTEAFF
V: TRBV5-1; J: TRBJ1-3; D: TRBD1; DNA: TGCGCCAGCAGCTGGACAGGGGTTTCCAACTCTGGAAACACCATATATTTT; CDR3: CASSWTGVSNSGNTIYF
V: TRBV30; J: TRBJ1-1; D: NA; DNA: TGTGCCTGGAGTATCCGGGAGAACACTGAAGCTTTCTTT; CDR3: CAWSIRENTEAFF
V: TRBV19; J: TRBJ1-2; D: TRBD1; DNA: TGTGCCAGTAGTATTCCGGGACAGCGAAACTATGGCTACACCTTC; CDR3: CASSIPGQRNYGYTF
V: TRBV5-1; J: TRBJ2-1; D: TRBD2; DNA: TGCGCCAGCAGCTTGGCATCGGGGTTAGCGGGGCTTCTCAGGGATAATGAGCAGTTCTTC; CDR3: CASSLASGLAGLLRDNEQFF
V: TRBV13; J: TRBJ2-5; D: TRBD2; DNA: TGTGCCAGCAGCGTCAAGGTAGCGGGGAGCCGCGAGACCCAGTACTTC; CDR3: CASSVKVAGSRETQYF
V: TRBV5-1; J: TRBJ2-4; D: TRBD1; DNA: TGCGCCAGCAGCTTTGGGACAGGGGGCAATAGAGACATTCAGTACTTC; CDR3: CASSFGTGGNRDIQYF
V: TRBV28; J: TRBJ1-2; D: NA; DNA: TGTGCCAGCAGTATAGGAGGACAGCAAACCTATGGCTACACCTTC; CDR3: CASSIGGQQTYGYTF
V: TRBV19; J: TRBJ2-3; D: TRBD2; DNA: TGTGCCAGTAGTCCTAGCGGGGGGGCAGATACGCAGTATTTT; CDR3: CASSPSGGADTQYF
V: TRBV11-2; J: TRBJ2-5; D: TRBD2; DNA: TGTGCCAGCAGCTTGGATAATTGGGCTAGCGGCGGGAACCAGTACTTC; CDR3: CASSLDNWASGGNQYF
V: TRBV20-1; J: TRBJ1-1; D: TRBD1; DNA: TGCAGTGCTAGAGACCCAGGGGGGGCTTTCTTT; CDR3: CSARDPGGAFF
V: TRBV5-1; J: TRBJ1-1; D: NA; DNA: TGCGCCAGCAGACCACAGGGCTCGAACACTGAAGCTTTCTTT; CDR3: CASRPQGSNTEAFF
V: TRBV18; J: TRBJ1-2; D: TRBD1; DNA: TGTGCCAGCTCACGAATAATCTCACAGGGGGCTGGCTATGGCTACACCTTC; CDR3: CASSRIISQGAGYGYTF
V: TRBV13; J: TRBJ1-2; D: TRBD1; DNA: TGTGCCAGCAGCTTAGCACAGGGGGCGGTTGGCTACACCTTC; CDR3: CASSLAQGAVGYTF